Below, 29 T cell receptor beta chains from the same sample are listed, as sequenced in a study of blood T cell repertoires in COVID-19. Some clones are missing from TCRdb's copy, which holds only in-frame ones; the method was immunoSEQ multiplex PCR. The sample holds more than 55,000 clones, under 85% seen once. The specimen sequenced was peripheral blood. These receptors came from a woman aged 45-65 years with active or convalescent COVID-19.

The rearrangement uses TRBV4-3 and TRBJ2-7, with a possible D match to TRBD2 (5 bases). The CDR3 is made up of 16 amino acids. From germline, CDR1 is LGHNA and CDR2 YSLEER. Trimming cost V 0 bases and J 4 bases, with 16 bases left between them. The CDR3 is CASSQDPSRNSYEQYF. The CDR3 region has the DNA TGCGCCAGCAGCCAAGATCCTAGCCGAAACTCGTACGAGCAGTACTTC.

The chain has TRBV6-5 and TRBJ1-5; D gene ambiguous. The germline V gene encodes CDR1 MNHEY and CDR2 SVGAGI. Trimming shortened V by 6 bases and J by 3 bases, and 15 bases separated the two germline ends. This CDR3 spans 15 amino acids. The CDR3 DNA reads TGTGCCAGCAGACAACAATGGGCCGCCAATCAGCCCCAGCATTTT. This sequence encodes CASRQQWAANQPQHF.

The genes are TRBV27 and TRBJ2-1; 8 nucleotides line up with TRBD2. This CDR3 has 17 residues. The trim removed 5 bases at V and 9 bases at J, leaving 18 bases unmatched. Germline V gene data show CDR1 as MNHEY and CDR2 as SMNVEV (reference sequence). The CDR3 reads CASSPIAGLSGYVEQFF. The CDR3 DNA reads TGTGCCAGCAGTCCTATAGCGGGACTTTCAGGTTATGTTGAGCAGTTCTTC.

The rearrangement uses TRBV5-1 and TRBJ2-7; TRBD2 might be the D (6 bases). CDR3 length equals 15 residues. Per germline, CDR1 SGHRS and CDR2 YFSETQ. V was trimmed by 0 bases and J by 3 bases, leaving 13 bases between them. CDR3: CASSLAGDFYYEQYF. CDR3 DNA sequence: TGCGCCAGCAGCTTGGCCGGGGACTTTTACTACGAGCAGTACTTC.

The chain employs TRBV2 and TRBJ1-1, with D perhaps TRBD1 (6 bases). In germline, CDR1 is SNHLY, CDR2 FYNNEI. The CDR3 extends over 14 amino acids. Between the trimmed V and J ends, which lost 8 bases and 5 bases, there was a span of 18 bases. The CDR3 bases are TGTGCCAGCTGGGAGTCAGGGGAAAGGACTGAAGCTTTCTTT. It encodes CASWESGERTEAFF.

This chain uses TRBV5-1 with TRBJ1-1; perhaps TRBD1 as D (6 bases). V lost 0 bases and J lost 11, with 11 bases in between. Per germline, CDR1 SGHRS and CDR2 YFSETQ. The CDR3 runs to 12 residues. The CDR3 DNA sequence: TGCGCCAGCAGCTTGGCGGCAGGGGACGCTTTCTTT. Amino acids: CASSLAAGDAFF.

The J gene is TRBJ1-2, the V gene TRBV30, with D possibly matching TRBD1 (6 bases). The CDR3 loop spans 14 amino acids. The germline V gene has CDR1 GTSNPN and CDR2 SVGIG (reference sequence). Trimming left V 5 bases short and J 7 bases short, with 20 bases between. CDR3 region: CAWDPQGRSLGYTF. DNA of the CDR3: TGTGCCTGGGACCCGCAGGGGCGATCCCTTGGCTACACCTTC.

The gene calls are TRBV6-6 and TRBJ2-3, with D unclear. CDR3 length: 15 amino acids. Per the germline V gene, CDR1 is MNHNY and CDR2 is SVGAGI (reference sequence). Trimming left V 0 bases short and J 1 base short, with 8 bases between. The CDR3 spells CASSYSSPGTDTQYF. CDR3 bases: TGTGCCAGCAGTTACTCCTCGCCGGGCACAGATACGCAGTATTTT.

CDR3 nucleotides: TGTGCCAGCAGTCCCGCAACTCTTCAAGAGACCCAGTACTTC. As protein: CASSPATLQETQYF. This rearrangement joins TRBV7-2 to TRBJ2-5; the D is unclear. Germline lookup yields CDR1 SGHTA and CDR2 FQGNSA. The CDR3 contains 14 residues. Trimming left V 6 bases short and J 2 bases short, with 13 bases between. Variable domain in full (rest from reference TRBV7-2 and TRBJ2-5): GAGVSQSPSNKVTEKGKDVELRCDPISGHTALYWYRQSLGQGLEFLIYFQGNSAPDKSGLPSDRFSAERTGGSVSTLTIQRTQQEDSAVYLCASSPATLQETQYFGPGTRLLVL.

This sequence joins TRBV6-5 and TRBJ2-7; D is unclear. The CDR3 is 13 amino acids. The germline V gene encodes CDR1 MNHEY and CDR2 SVGAGI. Deletions cut 6 bases from V and 6 bases from J, with 15 bases between. The CDR3 here is CASSPVRLGEQYF. CDR3 in DNA: TGTGCCAGCAGCCCAGTTCGACTGGGCGAGCAGTACTTC.

This clone was counted a few times. V and J are TRBV30 and TRBJ2-7, with no clear D. The length of the CDR3 is 14 residues. Per the germline V gene, CDR1 is GTSNPN and CDR2 is SVGIG (reference sequence). V was trimmed by 3 bases and J by 4 bases, leaving 16 bases between them. CDR3 amino acids: CAWRRPSVRYEQYF. The DNA for the CDR3 is TGTGCCTGGAGGCGTCCTTCGGTGAGATACGAGCAGTACTTC.

The chain is built from TRBV24-1 and TRBJ2-7, with 10 bases fitting TRBD1. Germline V gives CDR1 KGHDR, CDR2 SFDVKD. The CDR3 length is 12 residues. The ends lost 7 bases at V and 6 bases at J; junction bases unmatched: 2. The CDR3 DNA follows: TGTGCCACCAGCGGGGACAGGGGCGAGCAGTACTTC. It specifies CATSGDRGEQYF.

CDR3 region: CATSDSGTGGVGYGYTF. The CDR3, as DNA: TGTGCCACCAGTGATTCCGGGACAGGGGGCGTAGGCTATGGCTACACCTTC. The J gene is TRBJ1-2, the V gene TRBV24-1; TRBD1 matches 12 bases. CDR1 is KGHDR and CDR2 is SFDVKD in the germline V gene. The CDR3 loop spans 17 amino acids. Trimming removed 2 bases from V and 4 bases from J; junction bases left unmatched: 7.

J is TRBJ1-1 and V is TRBV5-1; tentative D call: TRBD1 (6 bases). Trimming took off 1 base at V and 1 base at J, with 14 bases between the two ends. There are 16 residues in the CDR3. In germline, CDR1 is SGHRS, CDR2 YFSETQ. CDR3 protein: CASSLLQGRGNTEAFF. The CDR3, as DNA: TGCGCCAGCAGCTTGCTACAGGGAAGAGGGAACACTGAAGCTTTCTTT.

This chain links TRBV7-2 with TRBJ1-1, with a weak D call TRBD1 (6 bases). V was pared by 3 bases and J by 4 bases, with 12 bases between. The CDR3 sequence is 14 residues long. CDR1 and CDR2 from the germline V gene are SGHTA and FQGNSA. CDR3 DNA sequence: TGTGCCAGCAGCTTTCGACAAGGGGGCACTGAAGCTTTCTTT. Translating gives CASSFRQGGTEAFF.

The chain uses TRBV19 and TRBJ2-1; 9 positions match TRBD2. Trimming at V came to 4 bases and at J to 12 bases, leaving 10 bases not matched to a gene. This CDR3 has 14 amino acids. Germline CDR1 and CDR2: LNHDA and SQIVND (reference sequence). In DNA form, the CDR3 reads TGTGCCAGTAGTACTAGCGGGGCGTTACGGAGGCAGTTCTTC. Its protein product is CASSTSGALRRQFF.

The V gene is TRBV19, the J gene TRBJ1-1; perhaps TRBD1 as D (5 bases). CDR3 size: 15 residues. CDR1 LNHDA and CDR2 SQIVND come from the germline V gene (reference sequence). The germline V and J ends were trimmed by 5 bases and 0 bases, with 13 bases remaining between them. CDR3 coding DNA: TGTGCCAGTAGTCTGACAGCAACCCTGAACACTGAAGCTTTCTTT. This translates into CASSLTATLNTEAFF.

There are a few counts of this clone. This chain uses TRBV19 with TRBJ1-5; D is perhaps TRBD1 (6 bases). The V gene lost 5 bases and the J gene lost 3 bases, with 11 bases spanning the gap. The CDR3 spans 14 residues. The germline V gene encodes CDR1 LNHDA and CDR2 SQIVND (reference sequence). CDR3 DNA sequence: TGTGCCAGTAGTTCCGACAGGAACAATCAGCCCCAGCATTTT. It translates to CASSSDRNNQPQHF.

The rearrangement uses TRBV6-2 or TRBV6-3 and TRBJ1-2; TRBD1 matches 8 bases. The CDR3 consists of 13 residues. V shed 4 bases and J 6 bases; nucleotides not matched to a gene: 4. Germline V CDR1 and CDR2: MNHEY, SVGEGT. CDR3 region: CASSSGRGHGYTF. The DNA for the CDR3 is TGTGCCAGCAGTTCAGGCAGGGGGCATGGCTACACCTTC.

This sequence joins TRBV5-4 and TRBJ2-3; TRBD2 matches 8 bases. V lost 4 bases, J lost 2 bases, and 9 bases stayed unmatched. Germline V gene data show CDR1 as SGHNT and CDR2 as YYREEE (reference sequence). This CDR3 comprises 16 residues. In nucleotides, the CDR3 is TGTGCCAGCAGCCGTTTGGGCGGGGGGCACACAGATACGCAGTATTTT. As protein: CASSRLGGGHTDTQYF. The entire variable domain, with the rest obtained from reference TRBV5-4 and TRBJ2-3, is as follows: ETGVTQSPTHLIKTRGQQVTLRCSSQSGHNTVSWYQQALGQGPQFIFQYYREEENGRGNFPPRFSGLQFPNYSSELNVNALELDDSALYLCASSRLGGGHTDTQYFGPGTRLTVL.

V gene TRBV28 combines with J gene TRBJ1-1; D possibly corresponds to TRBD1 (6 bases). The V gene lost 4 bases and the J gene lost 9 bases, with 15 bases spanning the gap. CDR1 is MDHEN, CDR2 SYDVKM, per germline. There are 13 residues in the CDR3. The DNA of the CDR3 is TGTGCCAGCAGTTCCAGGGACATTTCCCAAGCTTTCTTT. The encoded protein is CASSSRDISQAFF.

CDR3: CASSPGPRLAHLNEQFF. The CDR3 DNA is TGTGCCAGCAGCCCGGGACCCCGACTAGCGCACCTCAATGAGCAGTTCTTC. J is TRBJ2-1 and V is TRBV5-4; 8 bases agree with TRBD2. The CDR3 contains 17 residues. The germline CDR1 and CDR2 sequences are SGHNT and YYREEE (reference sequence). The J segment lost 6 bases and the V segment lost 4 bases, leaving 15 bases of the junction unmatched.

This sequence joins TRBV5-4 and TRBJ1-2, with TRBD1 identical over 9 bases. CDR1 SGHNT and CDR2 YYREEE come from the germline V gene (reference sequence). The CDR3 has 14 amino acids. Germline trimming cut 0 bases from V and 3 bases from J; bases unmatched to any gene: 0. The CDR3 DNA is TGTGCCAGCAGCTTGGGGACAGGGGACTATGGCTACACCTTC. It is translated as CASSLGTGDYGYTF.

CDR3 loop: CSVSVVSYGYTF. CDR3 nucleotide sequence: TGCAGCGTTAGTGTGGTGAGCTATGGCTACACCTTC. J is TRBJ1-2 and V is TRBV29-1, with unresolved D. The V end lost 5 bases, the J end lost 4 bases, and 11 bases lay between the germline ends. This CDR3 comprises 12 residues. Germline V gives CDR1 SQVTM, CDR2 ANQGSEA.

The chain has TRBV6-5 and TRBJ1-2, with 9 nucleotides matching TRBD1. This CDR3 contains 15 residues. Germline V gene lookup returns CDR1 MNHEY and CDR2 SVGAGI. J gave up 4 bases and V 6 bases, and 9 bases lay outside the gene matches. This CDR3 reads CASSTGTGTFYGYTF. The CDR3 DNA reads as TGTGCCAGCAGCACCGGGACAGGGACCTTCTATGGCTACACCTTC.

This chain uses TRBV5-1 with TRBJ1-3; possible D gene TRBD1, 6 bases. The germline V gene encodes CDR1 SGHRS and CDR2 YFSETQ. V lost 2 bases, J lost 3 bases, and 12 bases lay in between. The length of the CDR3 is 15 residues. The CDR3 sequence is CASSLGQGYGNTIYF. CDR3 DNA: TGCGCCAGCAGCTTAGGTCAGGGGTATGGAAACACCATATATTTT.

This chain joins TRBV2 and TRBJ2-5; 10 bases line up with TRBD1. The germline CDR1 and CDR2 sequences are SNHLY and FYNNEI. The V gene end was trimmed by 4 bases and the J gene end by 4 bases; junction bases not matched to a gene: 3. This CDR3 comprises 14 residues. CDR3 nucleotides: TGTGCCAGCAGTGGCCGGGACAGGGGAGAGACCCAGTACTTC. Residues: CASSGRDRGETQYF.

This clone was detected a few times. Other DNA sequences within the sample encode an identical CDR3. The V call is TRBV29-1, the J call TRBJ2-7; D is possibly TRBD2 (6 bases). Trimming pared 4 bases from V and 2 bases from J, leaving 6 bases between. The CDR3 length is 11 residues. Germline lookup yields CDR1 SQVTM and CDR2 ANQGSEA. The CDR3 here is CSVGGAYEQYF. In DNA form, the CDR3 reads TGCAGCGTTGGCGGGGCCTACGAGCAGTACTTC.

Only one count was recorded for this clone. The chain has TRBV6-6 and TRBJ2-2, with 10 nucleotides matching TRBD1. The CDR3 has 16 amino acids. With V trimmed by 10 bases and J by 3 bases, 11 bases remained unmatched. Per germline, CDR1 MNHNY and CDR2 SVGAGI (reference sequence). CDR3 DNA: TGTGCCACCTTGGGCCCCGGGACAGGGGACACCGGGGAGCTGTTTTTT. Its translation is CATLGPGTGDTGELFF.